The clone carrying this T cell receptor beta chain has a handful of counts. The sample comes from a study of blood T cell repertoires in COVID-19. Background on the study: There were acute and convalescent COVID-19 samples, and they came from the United States, Italy and Spain.

This CDR3 has 15 amino acids. With 0 bases removed from V and 6 bases from J, the gap between germline ends came to 12 bases. The germline gives CDR1 SGHAT, CDR2 FQNNGV. Per the authors' pipeline: Nucleated cell counts were estimated from reference gene primer amplification. Method: immunoSEQ multiplex PCR; TCRdb's copy keeps in-frame clones and lacks some. The V and J calls and the clone size are those of that table, but D and trimming were determined from the DNA. The sample has roughly 120,000 clones, approximately 80% seen once. This sequence originates from a woman aged 40-49 years with acute or convalescent COVID-19. The gene calls are TRBV11-2 and TRBJ2-1, with a possible D match to TRBD1 (6 bases). Source material: peripheral blood. CDR3 DNA: TGTGCCAGCAGCTTAGAAGGCAGGGGCGGCAATGAGCAGTTCTTC. Translated: CASSLEGRGGNEQFF.